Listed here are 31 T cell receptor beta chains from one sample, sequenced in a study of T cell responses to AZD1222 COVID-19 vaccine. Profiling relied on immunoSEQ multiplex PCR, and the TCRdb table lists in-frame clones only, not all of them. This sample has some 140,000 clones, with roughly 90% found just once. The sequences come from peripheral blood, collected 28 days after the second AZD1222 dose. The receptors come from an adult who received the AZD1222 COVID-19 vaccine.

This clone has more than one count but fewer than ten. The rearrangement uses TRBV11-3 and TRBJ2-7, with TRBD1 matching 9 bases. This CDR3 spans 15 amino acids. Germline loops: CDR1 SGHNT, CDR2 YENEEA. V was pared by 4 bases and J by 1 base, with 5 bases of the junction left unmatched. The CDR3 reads CASSSRQGVSYEQYF. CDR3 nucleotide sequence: TGTGCCAGCAGCTCCCGACAGGGGGTATCCTACGAGCAGTACTTC.

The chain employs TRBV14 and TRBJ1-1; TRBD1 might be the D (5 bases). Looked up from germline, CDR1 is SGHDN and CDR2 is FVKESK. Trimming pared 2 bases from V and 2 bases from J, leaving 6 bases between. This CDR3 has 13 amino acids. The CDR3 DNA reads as TGTGCCAGCAGCCAACAGGGTAACACTGAAGCTTTCTTT. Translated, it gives CASSQQGNTEAFF.

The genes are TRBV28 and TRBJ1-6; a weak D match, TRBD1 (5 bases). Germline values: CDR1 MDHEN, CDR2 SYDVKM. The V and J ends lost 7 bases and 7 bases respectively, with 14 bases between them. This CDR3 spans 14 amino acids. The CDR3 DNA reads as TGTGCCAGCACCCTCAGGGAGAGGAATTCACCCCTCCACTTT. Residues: CASTLRERNSPLHF.

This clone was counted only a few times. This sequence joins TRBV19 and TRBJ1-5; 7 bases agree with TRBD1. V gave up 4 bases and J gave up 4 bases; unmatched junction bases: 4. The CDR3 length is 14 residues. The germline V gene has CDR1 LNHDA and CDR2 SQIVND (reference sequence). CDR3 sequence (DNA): TGTGCCAGTAGTAGCGGGACAGCGAATCAGCCCCAGCATTTT. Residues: CASSSGTANQPQHF.

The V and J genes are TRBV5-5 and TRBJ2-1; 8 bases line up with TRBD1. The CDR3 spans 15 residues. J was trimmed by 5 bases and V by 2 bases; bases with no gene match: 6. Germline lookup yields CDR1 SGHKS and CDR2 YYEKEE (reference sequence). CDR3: CASSFRQGYDNEQFF. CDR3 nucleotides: TGTGCCAGCAGCTTCCGACAGGGGTATGACAATGAGCAGTTCTTC.

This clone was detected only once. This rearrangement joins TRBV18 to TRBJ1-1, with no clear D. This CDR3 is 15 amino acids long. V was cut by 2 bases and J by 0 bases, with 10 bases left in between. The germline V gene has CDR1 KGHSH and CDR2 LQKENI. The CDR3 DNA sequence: TGTGCCAGCTCACCAGCCCCCGGAGTGAACACTGAAGCTTTCTTT. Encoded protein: CASSPAPGVNTEAFF. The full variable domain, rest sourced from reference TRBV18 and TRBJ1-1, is NAGVMQNPRHLVRRRGQEARLRCSPMKGHSHVYWYRQLPEEGLKFMVYLQKENIIDESGMPKERFSAEFPKEGPSILRIQQVVRGDSAAYFCASSPAPGVNTEAFFGQGTRLTVV.

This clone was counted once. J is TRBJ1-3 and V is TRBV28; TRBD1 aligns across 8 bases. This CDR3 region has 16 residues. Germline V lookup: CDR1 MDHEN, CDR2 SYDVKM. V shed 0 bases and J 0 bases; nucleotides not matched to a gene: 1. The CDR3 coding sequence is TGTGCCAGCAGTTTATGGACAGGGGACTCTGGAAACACCATATATTTT. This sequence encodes CASSLWTGDSGNTIYF. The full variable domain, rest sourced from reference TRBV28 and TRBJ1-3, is DVKVTQSSRYLVKRTGEKVFLECVQDMDHENMFWYRQDPGLGLRLIYFSYDVKMKEKGDIPEGYSVSREKKERFSLILESASTNQTSMYLCASSLWTGDSGNTIYFGEGSWLTVV.

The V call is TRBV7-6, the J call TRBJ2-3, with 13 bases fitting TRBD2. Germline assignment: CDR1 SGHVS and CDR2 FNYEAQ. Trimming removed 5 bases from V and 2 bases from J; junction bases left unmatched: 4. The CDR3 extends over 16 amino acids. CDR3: CASSPGTSGNTDTQYF. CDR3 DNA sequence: TGTGCCAGCAGCCCAGGGACTAGCGGGAACACAGATACGCAGTATTTT.

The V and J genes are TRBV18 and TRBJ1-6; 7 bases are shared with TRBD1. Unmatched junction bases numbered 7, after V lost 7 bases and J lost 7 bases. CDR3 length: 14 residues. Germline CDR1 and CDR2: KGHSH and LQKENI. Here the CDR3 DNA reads TGTGCCAGCTTACCGGGACAGCAAAATTCACCCCTCCACTTT. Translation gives CASLPGQQNSPLHF. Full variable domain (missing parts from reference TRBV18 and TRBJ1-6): NAGVMQNPRHLVRRRGQEARLRCSPMKGHSHVYWYRQLPEEGLKFMVYLQKENIIDESGMPKERFSAEFPKEGPSILRIQQVVRGDSAAYFCASLPGQQNSPLHFGNGTRLTVT.

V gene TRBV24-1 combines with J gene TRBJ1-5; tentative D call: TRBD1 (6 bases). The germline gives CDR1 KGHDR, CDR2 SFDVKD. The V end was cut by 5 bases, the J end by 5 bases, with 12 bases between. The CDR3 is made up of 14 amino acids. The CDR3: CATSVGSGDQPQHF. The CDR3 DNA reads TGTGCCACCAGTGTTGGATCAGGGGATCAGCCCCAGCATTTT.

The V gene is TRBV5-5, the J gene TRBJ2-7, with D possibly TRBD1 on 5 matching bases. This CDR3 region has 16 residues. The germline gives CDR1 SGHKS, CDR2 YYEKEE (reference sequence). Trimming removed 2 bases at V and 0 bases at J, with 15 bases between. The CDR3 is CASSLRLGVSSYEQYF. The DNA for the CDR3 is TGTGCCAGCAGCTTACGATTAGGGGTTAGCTCCTACGAGCAGTACTTC.

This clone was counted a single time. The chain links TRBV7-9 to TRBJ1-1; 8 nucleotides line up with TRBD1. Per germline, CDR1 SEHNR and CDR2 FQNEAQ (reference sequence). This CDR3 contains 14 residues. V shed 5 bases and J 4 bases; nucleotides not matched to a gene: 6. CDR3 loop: CASSPQGGGTEAFF. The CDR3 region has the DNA TGTGCCAGCAGCCCACAGGGGGGAGGCACTGAAGCTTTCTTT.

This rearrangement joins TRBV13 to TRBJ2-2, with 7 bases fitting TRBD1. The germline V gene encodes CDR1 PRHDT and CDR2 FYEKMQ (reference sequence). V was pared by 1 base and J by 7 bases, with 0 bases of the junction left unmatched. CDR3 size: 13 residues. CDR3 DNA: TGTGCCAGCAGCTTAGCAGGGGGCGGGGAGCTGTTTTTT. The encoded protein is CASSLAGGGELFF.

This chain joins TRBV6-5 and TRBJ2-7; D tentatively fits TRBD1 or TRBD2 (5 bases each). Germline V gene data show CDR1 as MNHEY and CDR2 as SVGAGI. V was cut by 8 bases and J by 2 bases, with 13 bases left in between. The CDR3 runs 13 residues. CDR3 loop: CASLQDSTYEQYF. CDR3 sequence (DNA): TGTGCCAGCCTACAGGACTCGACCTACGAGCAGTACTTC.

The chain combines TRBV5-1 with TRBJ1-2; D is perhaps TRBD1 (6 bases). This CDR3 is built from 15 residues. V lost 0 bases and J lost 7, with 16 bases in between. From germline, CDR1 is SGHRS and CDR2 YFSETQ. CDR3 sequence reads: CASSLDGGAMGGYTF. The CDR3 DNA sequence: TGCGCCAGCAGCTTGGATGGGGGCGCGATGGGTGGCTACACCTTC. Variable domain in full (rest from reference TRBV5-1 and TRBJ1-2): KAGVTQTPRYLIKTRGQQVTLSCSPISGHRSVSWYQQTPGQGLQFLFEYFSETQRNKGNFPGRFSGRQFSNSRSEMNVSTLELGDSALYLCASSLDGGAMGGYTFGSGTRLTVV.

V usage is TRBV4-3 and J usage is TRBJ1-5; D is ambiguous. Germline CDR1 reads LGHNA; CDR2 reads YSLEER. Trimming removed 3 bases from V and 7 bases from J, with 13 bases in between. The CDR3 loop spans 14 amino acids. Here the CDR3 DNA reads TGCGCCAGCAGCCAGGCGGGAATAGGGCAGCCCCAGCATTTT. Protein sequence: CASSQAGIGQPQHF.

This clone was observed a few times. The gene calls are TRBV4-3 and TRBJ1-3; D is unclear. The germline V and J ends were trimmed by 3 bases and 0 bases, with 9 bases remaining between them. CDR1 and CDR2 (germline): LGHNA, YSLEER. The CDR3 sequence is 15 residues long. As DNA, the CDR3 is TGCGCCAGCAGCCACGATCTTTACTCTGGAAACACCATATATTTT. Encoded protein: CASSHDLYSGNTIYF.

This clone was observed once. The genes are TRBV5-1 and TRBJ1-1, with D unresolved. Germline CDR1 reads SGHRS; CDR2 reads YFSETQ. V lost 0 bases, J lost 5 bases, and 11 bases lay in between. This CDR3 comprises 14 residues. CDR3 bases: TGCGCCAGCAGCTTGGTAGGGTTTAGGACTGAAGCTTTCTTT. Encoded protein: CASSLVGFRTEAFF.

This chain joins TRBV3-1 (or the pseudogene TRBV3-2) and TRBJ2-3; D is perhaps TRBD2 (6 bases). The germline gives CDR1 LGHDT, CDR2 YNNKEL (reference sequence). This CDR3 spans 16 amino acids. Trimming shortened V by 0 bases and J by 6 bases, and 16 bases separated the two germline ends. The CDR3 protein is CASSQDLQLGRDTQYF. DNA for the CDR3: TGTGCCAGCAGCCAAGATCTGCAACTAGGGAGGGATACGCAGTATTTT.

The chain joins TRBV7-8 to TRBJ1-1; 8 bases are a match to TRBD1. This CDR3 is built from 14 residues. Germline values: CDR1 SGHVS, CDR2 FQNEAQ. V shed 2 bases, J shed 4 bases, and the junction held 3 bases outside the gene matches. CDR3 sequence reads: CASSLQGATTEAFF. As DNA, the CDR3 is TGTGCCAGCAGCTTACAGGGGGCGACCACTGAAGCTTTCTTT. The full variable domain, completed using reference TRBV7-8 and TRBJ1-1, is GAGVSQSPRYKVAKRGQDVALRCDPISGHVSLFWYQQALGQGPEFLTYFQNEAQLDKSGLPSDRFFAERPEGSVSTLKIQRTQQEDSAVYLCASSLQGATTEAFFGQGTRLTVV.

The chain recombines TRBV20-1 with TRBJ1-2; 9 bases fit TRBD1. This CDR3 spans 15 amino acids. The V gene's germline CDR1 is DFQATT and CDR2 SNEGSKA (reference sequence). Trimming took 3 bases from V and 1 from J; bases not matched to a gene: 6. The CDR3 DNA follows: TGCAGTGCTAGTCCGGGACAGGGTATTAACTATGGCTACACCTTC. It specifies CSASPGQGINYGYTF.

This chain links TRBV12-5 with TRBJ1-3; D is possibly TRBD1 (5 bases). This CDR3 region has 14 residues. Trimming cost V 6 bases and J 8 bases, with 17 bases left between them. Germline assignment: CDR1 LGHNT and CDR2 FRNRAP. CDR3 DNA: TGTGCTAGTGGGGCCAGGGCAGCCGGGGACACCATATATTTT. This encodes CASGARAAGDTIYF. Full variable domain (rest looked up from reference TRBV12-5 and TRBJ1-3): DARVTQTPRHKVTEMGQEVTMRCQPILGHNTVFWYRQTMMQGLELLAYFRNRAPLDDSGMPKDRFSAEMPDATLATLKIQPSEPRDSAVYFCASGARAAGDTIYFGEGSWLTVV.

The CDR3 DNA follows: TGTGCCAGCAGCTTCGGGATGGCACCCTATGGCTACACCTTC. Translation gives CASSFGMAPYGYTF. The rearrangement links TRBV7-9 to TRBJ1-2; no clear D. V gave up 3 bases and J gave up 4 bases, with 12 bases separating them. This CDR3 spans 14 amino acids. Germline V lookup: CDR1 SEHNR, CDR2 FQNEAQ (reference sequence).

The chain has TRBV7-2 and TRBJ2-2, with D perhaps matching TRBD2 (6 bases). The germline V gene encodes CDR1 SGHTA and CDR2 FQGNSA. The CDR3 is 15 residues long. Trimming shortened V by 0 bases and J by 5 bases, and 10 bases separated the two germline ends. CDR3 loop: CASSLAYGGTGELFF. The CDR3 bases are TGTGCCAGCAGCTTAGCGTACGGGGGAACCGGGGAGCTGTTTTTT.

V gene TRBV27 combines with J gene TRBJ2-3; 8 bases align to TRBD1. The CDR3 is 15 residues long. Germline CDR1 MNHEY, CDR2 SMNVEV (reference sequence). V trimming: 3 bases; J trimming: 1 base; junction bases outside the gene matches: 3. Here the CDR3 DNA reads TGTGCCAGCAGTTTTATGGGACAGGGCACAGATACGCAGTATTTT. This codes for CASSFMGQGTDTQYF.

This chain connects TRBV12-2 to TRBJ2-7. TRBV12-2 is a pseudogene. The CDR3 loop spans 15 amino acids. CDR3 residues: CASRLVPDGYYEQYF. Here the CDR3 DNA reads TGTGCAAGTCGCTTAGTACCGGACGGATACTACGAGCAGTACTTC.

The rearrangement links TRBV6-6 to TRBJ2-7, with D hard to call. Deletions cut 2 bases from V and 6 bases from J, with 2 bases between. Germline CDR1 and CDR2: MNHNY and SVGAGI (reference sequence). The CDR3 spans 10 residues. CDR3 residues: CASSYGEQYF. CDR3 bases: TGTGCCAGCAGTTACGGCGAGCAGTACTTC.

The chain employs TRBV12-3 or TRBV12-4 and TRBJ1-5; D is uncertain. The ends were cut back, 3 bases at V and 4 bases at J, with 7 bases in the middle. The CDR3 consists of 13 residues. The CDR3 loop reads CASSLFRNQPQHF. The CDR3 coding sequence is TGTGCCAGCAGTTTGTTTAGGAATCAGCCCCAGCATTTT.

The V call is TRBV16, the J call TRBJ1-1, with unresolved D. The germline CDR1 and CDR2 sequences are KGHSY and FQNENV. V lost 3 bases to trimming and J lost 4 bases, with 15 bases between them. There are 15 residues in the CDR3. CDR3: CASSHLHGQGTEAFF. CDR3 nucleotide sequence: TGTGCCAGCAGCCACCTACACGGCCAAGGCACTGAAGCTTTCTTT.

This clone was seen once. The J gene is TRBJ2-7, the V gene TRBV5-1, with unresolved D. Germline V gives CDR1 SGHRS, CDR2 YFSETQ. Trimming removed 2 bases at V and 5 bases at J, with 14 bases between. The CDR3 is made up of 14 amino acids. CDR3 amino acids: CASSLTGEVNEQYF. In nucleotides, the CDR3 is TGCGCCAGCAGCTTAACTGGGGAAGTCAACGAGCAGTACTTC.

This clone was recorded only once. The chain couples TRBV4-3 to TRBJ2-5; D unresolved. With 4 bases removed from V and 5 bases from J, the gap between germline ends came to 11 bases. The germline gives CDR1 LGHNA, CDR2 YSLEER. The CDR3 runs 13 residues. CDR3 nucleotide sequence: TGCGCCAGCAGCCCCCGACCCAGGGAGACCCAGTACTTC. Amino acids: CASSPRPRETQYF.